The 20 T cell receptor beta chains in this list originate from one sample, sequenced in a study of blood T cell repertoires in COVID-19. Using immunoSEQ multiplex PCR, the repertoire was profiled, and TCRdb retains in-frame clones only, with some absent. This sample carries about 18,000 clones, 88% of them seen once, and the ten largest clones take roughly 10%. Material: peripheral blood. The receptors derive from a man aged 40-55 years with active COVID-19.

The chain combines TRBV7-2 with TRBJ2-1, with 8 bases matching TRBD2. J gave up 7 bases and V 1 base, and 9 bases lay outside the gene matches. Germline V gene sequence: CDR1 SGHTA, CDR2 FQGNSA. This CDR3 has 16 residues. The CDR3 nucleotides are TGTGCCAGCAGCTTAGGCGCCGGGAGGGCCGAAAATGAGCAGTTCTTC. This codes for CASSLGAGRAENEQFF.

CDR3 nucleotide sequence: TGCGCCAGCAGCTTGGAGCCTCACGTCCCCCCCGCTGAAGCTTTCTTT. Translated: CASSLEPHVPPAEAFF. The chain couples TRBV5-1 to TRBJ1-1; D remains unclear. The germline V and J ends were trimmed by 0 bases and 6 bases, with 18 bases remaining between them. The V gene's germline CDR1 is SGHRS and CDR2 YFSETQ. The CDR3 loop spans 16 amino acids. Using reference TRBV5-1 and TRBJ1-1 for the parts outside the CDR3, the full variable domain is KAGVTQTPRYLIKTRGQQVTLSCSPISGHRSVSWYQQTPGQGLQFLFEYFSETQRNKGNFPGRFSGRQFSNSRSEMNVSTLELGDSALYLCASSLEPHVPPAEAFFGQGTRLTVV.

The chain couples TRBV19 to TRBJ2-5; D may be TRBD2 (6 bases). CDR3 length: 15 residues. Germline CDR1 is LNHDA and CDR2 is SQIVND (reference sequence). V lost 3 bases and J lost 3, with 14 bases in between. The CDR3 spells CASSIGGSREETQYF. DNA of the CDR3: TGTGCCAGTAGTATTGGAGGGAGTCGTGAAGAGACCCAGTACTTC.

The chain uses TRBV7-8 and TRBJ2-7; 7 nucleotides agree with TRBD2. This CDR3 is 15 amino acids long. Germline V CDR1 and CDR2: SGHVS, FQNEAQ. The junction had 12 bases not matched to a gene; V was cut back by 6 bases and J by 4 bases. This CDR3 reads CASSQREGFGYEQYF. The CDR3 nucleotides are TGTGCCAGCAGTCAAAGGGAGGGGTTTGGTTACGAGCAGTACTTC.

The table lists this clone with a few counts. The chain has TRBV4-3 and TRBJ2-2; possible D gene TRBD1, 5 bases. This CDR3 is built from 17 residues. Germline V gene sequence: CDR1 LGHNA, CDR2 YSLEER. The V end lost 0 bases, the J end lost 1 base, and 12 bases lay between the germline ends. The CDR3 region has the DNA TGCGCCAGCAGCCAAGACAGGGTGGTAAGGAACACCGGGGAGCTGTTTTTT. It encodes CASSQDRVVRNTGELFF.

This clone is labeled as medium-sized. The chain carries TRBV24-1 and TRBJ1-6, with 10 positions matching TRBD1. Germline V CDR1 and CDR2: KGHDR, SFDVKD. Unmatched junction bases numbered 6, after V lost 1 base and J lost 7 bases. This CDR3 is 17 amino acids long. CDR3 sequence (DNA): TGTGCCACCAGTGATTTAAAGACAGGGGGCGCGAATTCACCCCTCCACTTT. This gives the protein CATSDLKTGGANSPLHF.

This clone was seen just once. The chain links TRBV7-9 to TRBJ1-5; D is undetermined. The length of the CDR3 is 14 residues. Germline V gives CDR1 SEHNR, CDR2 FQNEAQ (reference sequence). V lost 8 bases to trimming and J lost 0 bases, with 11 bases between them. The CDR3 coding sequence is TGTGCCAGCGTCCGCGCGAATAGCAATCAGCCCCAGCATTTT. It specifies CASVRANSNQPQHF. Variable domain in full (rest from reference TRBV7-9 and TRBJ1-5): DTGVSQNPRHKITKRGQNVTFRCDPISEHNRLYWYRQTLGQGPEFLTYFQNEAQLEKSRLLSDRFSAERPKGSFSTLEIQRTEQGDSAMYLCASVRANSNQPQHFGDGTRLSIL.

This clone has a single count. This sequence joins TRBV27 and TRBJ1-1, with TRBD1 identical over 7 bases. J lost 7 bases, V lost 2 bases, and 4 bases had no gene match. The CDR3 extends over 13 amino acids. CDR1 and CDR2 (germline): MNHEY, SMNVEV (reference sequence). CDR3 sequence: CASSLGRGFEAFF. In DNA, the CDR3 is TGTGCCAGCAGTTTAGGCAGGGGGTTTGAAGCTTTCTTT.

This clone has just one count. This sequence joins TRBV9 and TRBJ2-2; D is unclear. Trimming pared 0 bases from V and 5 bases from J, leaving 11 bases between. Germline-derived CDR1 and CDR2 are SGDLS and YYNGEE. This CDR3 has 15 amino acids. The CDR3 sequence: CASSVGGYMTGELFF. In nucleotides, the CDR3 is TGTGCCAGCAGCGTAGGCGGCTACATGACCGGGGAGCTGTTTTTT.

This clone was found once. The rearrangement joins TRBV16 to TRBJ2-7; D gene unclear. Germline loops: CDR1 KGHSY, CDR2 FQNENV. V gave up 0 bases and J gave up 1 base, with 7 bases separating them. This CDR3 is 14 amino acids long. DNA for the CDR3: TGTGCCAGCAGCCAATCTCAGAATTCCTACGAGCAGTACTTC. As protein: CASSQSQNSYEQYF.

The chain couples TRBV5-6 to TRBJ1-3; perhaps TRBD1 as D (6 bases). The CDR3 is 16 residues long. Looked up from germline, CDR1 is SGHDT and CDR2 is YYEEEE. V lost 0 bases, J lost 1 base, and 11 bases lay in between. The CDR3 here is CASSLVAGASGNTIYF. CDR3 DNA sequence: TGTGCCAGCAGCTTGGTAGCAGGGGCTTCTGGAAACACCATATATTTT.

The gene calls are TRBV2 and TRBJ1-4; TRBD1 matches 10 bases. The V gene end was trimmed by 2 bases and the J gene end by 2 bases; junction bases not matched to a gene: 5. CDR1 and CDR2 from the germline V gene are SNHLY and FYNNEI. CDR3 size: 17 residues. In DNA, the CDR3 is TGTGCCAGCAGTGAAAAAGACAGGGGGCATACTAATGAAAAACTGTTTTTT. This gives the protein CASSEKDRGHTNEKLFF. Full variable domain (remainder filled in from reference TRBV2 and TRBJ1-4): EPEVTQTPSHQVTQMGQEVILRCVPISNHLYFYWYRQILGQKVEFLVSFYNNEISEKSEIFDDQFSVERPDGSNFTLKIRSTKLEDSAMYFCASSEKDRGHTNEKLFFGSGTQLSVL.

This clone was counted only a few times. This chain joins TRBV6-2 or TRBV6-3 and TRBJ2-7, with 9 bases aligning to TRBD2. Germline V gene lookup returns CDR1 MNHEY and CDR2 SVGEGT. V was clipped by 2 bases and J by 4 bases; unmatched bases: 6. This CDR3 comprises 15 residues. The CDR3 region has the DNA TGTGCCAGCAGTTACGGTTCTAGCGGGATTTACGAGCAGTACTTC. Translation gives CASSYGSSGIYEQYF.

This clone was observed a handful of times. The chain recombines TRBV3-1 (or the pseudogene TRBV3-2) with TRBJ2-7; TRBD1 is a possible D gene (6 bases). Germline values: CDR1 LGHDT, CDR2 YNNKEL (reference sequence). V lost 1 base and J 7 bases, leaving 20 bases between the germline ends. The CDR3 length is 16 residues. For the CDR3, the DNA is TGTGCCAGCAGCCAAGTTCCAGGGGCCTCTCGTGGGGAGCAGTACTTC. Protein product: CASSQVPGASRGEQYF.

The chain couples TRBV6-5 to TRBJ1-5, with a weak D call TRBD1 (6 bases). The CDR3 runs 13 residues. Germline CDR1 MNHEY, CDR2 SVGAGI. The ends were cut back, 8 bases at V and 5 bases at J, with 13 bases in the middle. The CDR3 is CASGGTGYQPQHF. CDR3 in DNA: TGTGCCAGCGGGGGAACAGGGTATCAGCCCCAGCATTTT.

The chain combines TRBV11-3 with TRBJ2-7; 15 bases fit TRBD2. V shed 4 bases, J shed 3 bases, and the junction held 10 bases outside the gene matches. The germline V gene has CDR1 SGHNT and CDR2 YENEEA. This CDR3 region has 18 residues. CDR3 region: CASSSRTSGRARVYEQYF. CDR3 sequence (DNA): TGTGCCAGCAGCTCACGGACTAGCGGGAGGGCCAGAGTCTACGAGCAGTACTTC.

The chain combines TRBV9 with TRBJ2-2; TRBD1 might be the D (6 bases). The CDR3 is 13 amino acids. Deletions cut 3 bases from V and 7 bases from J, with 10 bases between. Germline lookup yields CDR1 SGDLS and CDR2 YYNGEE. The CDR3 nucleotides read TGTGCCAGCAGCGCCACGACAGGCGGGGAGCTGTTTTTT. Protein product: CASSATTGGELFF.

The chain links TRBV5-5 to TRBJ1-4; 9 nucleotides line up with TRBD1. J lost 8 bases, V lost 4 bases, and 12 bases had no gene match. The CDR3 is 16 amino acids. CDR1 is SGHKS, CDR2 YYEKEE, per germline (reference sequence). The CDR3 loop reads CASSREGTGWDEKLFF. CDR3 nucleotides: TGTGCCAGCAGCCGCGAAGGGACAGGGTGGGACGAAAAACTGTTTTTT.

The chain couples TRBV6-5 to TRBJ1-1; TRBD1 aligns across 9 bases. V lost 7 bases, J lost 4 bases, and 4 bases stayed unmatched. Looked up from germline, CDR1 is MNHEY and CDR2 is SVGAGI. The CDR3 is 13 residues long. CDR3 loop: CASTKQGATEAFF. The CDR3, as DNA: TGTGCCAGCACCAAACAGGGGGCCACTGAAGCTTTCTTT.

The chain combines TRBV5-1 with TRBJ1-1; no definite D call. V lost 0 bases and J lost 5, with 8 bases in between. The CDR3 consists of 13 residues. Per germline, CDR1 SGHRS and CDR2 YFSETQ. DNA of the CDR3: TGCGCCAGCAGCTTGGCCTCTTTGACTGAAGCTTTCTTT. Translating gives CASSLASLTEAFF.